The source of this T cell receptor (beta chain) is a study of shared clonotypes between healthy human individuals (dated by TCRdb to 2020 to 2021). About the full investigation: The cohort comprised a couple of women and a few men aged 18 to 49 years. For each donor, CD4 naive and CD4 memory were each given three plates, CD8 naive was given two plates, and CD8 memory was given one plate. To estimate repertoire size and how much clonotypes are shared between individuals, the study performed deep sequencing of blood TCR repertoires from roughly five healthy adults. To increase sequencing depth and limit assay-specific biases, different laboratories used diverse techniques to prepare libraries and sequence TCR repertoires. Leukapheresis yielded between about 0.94 and 8.9 billion PBMCs per donor. Results the study describes overall, beyond this receptor: Sampling was restricted to blood, and TCR repertoires in tissues likely differ from the TCR repertoires found in blood. Because the study included only a small number of donors, the genetic and exposure-history diversity represented was limited. Sharing across a few donors was observed for about 4.8% of naive CD4, over 3% of naive CD8, 2% to 2.5% of memory CD4, and around 0.44% of memory CD8 clonotypes. Based on pairwise subsampling, the degree of clonotype sharing among donors was expected to be affected by sequencing depth. Compared with non-shared clonotypes, clonotypes shared by all four sorted-subset donors had higher generation probabilities. Estimated clonotype richness was generally larger for naive than for memory subsets. Even with the large sequencing depth, rarefaction of the sorted-subset datasets indicated that sequencing was incomplete.

The germline V gene (reference sequence) gives CDR1 as LNHNV and CDR2 as YYDKDF. Measured from the cysteine to the phenylalanine, the CDR3 is 15 residues long. Only the CDR3 part of the read is kept: 45 bases, read in frame from the first base. The V end gives up 0 bases and the J end 5 bases, leaving 2 bases in the junction not matched to a gene. Concerning this clone itself: This clone's antigen is unknown. No clone much larger than this one lies a single base away; base qualities are absent.

Donors were healthy HIV-negative adults with no recently reported acute infections or vaccinations. All donors were Caucasian adults living in Nashville, Tennessee, USA. CD4+ T cells were enriched through magnetic negative selection, after which naive cells were positively selected on CD45RA and the remaining negative fraction served as the memory subset. After blood collection by leukapheresis, PBMCs were isolated using Ficoll-Histopaque density gradient centrifugation and then cryopreserved in the vapor phase of liquid nitrogen. Analytical flow cytometry was used to check the purity and quantity of every magnetically sorted T cell population. Each sorted fraction had its genomic DNA isolated and then quantified by UV absorbance on a Nanodrop 2000c. TCR CDR3 regions were amplified from genomic DNA by multiplex PCR using the deep immunoSEQ assay. Extracted genomic DNA from each cell subset was spread evenly across all wells of several immunoSEQ 96-well plates, with each plate serving as a replicate. For sorted subsets, each replicate PCR was loaded with 200 to 250 ng genomic DNA, equivalent to about 30,000 T cell genomes. The purified libraries were quantified using a Qubit 3.0 fluorometer, sized with a Bioanalyzer 2100, and then quantified again using the KAPA Library Quantification kit. A separate single-read 150-cycle Illumina NextSeq 550 flow cell was used to sequence each immunoSEQ 96-well plate. In the authors' own workflow: The immunoSEQ output contained only junctional sequences without quality scores, so filtering could not match that applied to full-length reads. Sequences were annotated with PyIR, a Python wrapper for IgBLAST v1.9, and V/J genes and CDR3 were assigned using IMGT germline references. Reads were removed for weak V/J assignments (E-value above 1e-6), missing CDR3, stop codons, out-of-frame junctions, or ambiguous translated residues. V3J clonotypes were defined as sequences sharing an identical inferred V gene, J gene, and CDR3 amino acid sequence. Percentage overlap between repertoires was calculated by dividing the number of shared unique clonotypes by the size of the smaller repertoire. Repertoire richness was assessed with RTK rarefaction, the Chao1 estimator, and Recon v2.1 estimates of unobserved clonotypes. For all TCRbeta clonotypes obtained by the gDNA method from several donors, generation probabilities were computed with OLGA. Entries here come from immuneACCESS through TCRdb and include only in-frame sequences with V and J called. Some clones fail to appear in such tables; in the studies checked, an unresolved V gene covers under half of the shortfall, and the cause of the remainder is unknown. That table gives V, J and clone size, and the DNA gave D and trimming. The sample table contains millions of clones; only one count was recorded for roughly 95% of them. The top ten clonotypes cover 0.13% of the sample.

Sequencing was performed on naive CD4+ T cells sorted from blood. In the paper's terms, the cell subset or site label means: CD45RA+ positively selected. This receptor was taken from a man in his late teens or twenties in good health. This receptor chain uses TRBV15 and TRBJ2-3, with 10 middle bases fitting TRBD2. The DNA reads as follows: TGTGCCACCAGCAGAGATCCTAGCGGGGGAGATACGCAGTATTTT. Its protein is CATSRDPSGGDTQYF.